This is a list of T cell receptor beta chains from one sample in a study of blood T cell repertoires in COVID-19. Some clones are missing from TCRdb's copy, which holds only in-frame ones; the method was immunoSEQ multiplex PCR. The table includes approximately 320,000 clones, 89% detected once. Sequences were obtained from peripheral blood. Receptors originate from a woman in her twenties or thirties with COVID-19, enrolled during active disease. Both conserved end residues are part of each CDR3. The D gene is left open where the match is weak. Size is omitted from some rows. Given values are once, few, many or a class for expanded clones.

TRBV19	TRBJ2-7	.	.	CASSIRGFHEQYF	TGTGCCAGTAGTATACGAGGGTTCCACGAGCAGTACTTC
TRBV2	TRBJ2-2	TRBD1	.	CASDPGQGATGELFF	TGTGCCAGCGATCCGGGACAGGGGGCGACCGGGGAGCTGTTTTTT
TRBV27	TRBJ2-7	.	.	CASSPGTFWSSYEQYF	TGTGCCAGCAGCCCCGGGACTTTCTGGAGCTCCTACGAGCAGTACTTC
TRBV4-1	TRBJ2-5	TRBD1	.	CASSRGSQGGETQYF	TGCGCCAGCAGCCGGGGCTCACAGGGGGGAGAGACCCAGTACTTC
TRBV6-5	TRBJ1-5	.	few	CASSSQGGDNQPQHF	TGTGCCAGCAGTTCCCAGGGTGGGGACAATCAGCCCCAGCATTTT
TRBV14	TRBJ2-5	TRBD2	.	CASSQIVGGGGETQYF	TGTGCCAGCAGCCAAATCGTCGGCGGGGGTGGAGAGACCCAGTACTTC
TRBV6-5	TRBJ2-2	.	.	CASTTVTGELFF	TGTGCCAGCACCACGGTCACCGGGGAGCTGTTTTTT
TRBV5-1	TRBJ1-2	.	.	CASSLYGANYGYTF	TGCGCCAGCAGCTTGTACGGAGCTAACTATGGCTACACCTTC
TRBV18	TRBJ1-2	.	.	CASSPSQGQIYGYTF	TGTGCCAGCTCACCAAGCCAGGGGCAGATCTATGGCTACACCTTC
TRBV4-1	TRBJ1-1	.	.	CASSHGAGGNTEAFF	TGCGCCAGCAGCCATGGCGCGGGGGGGAACACTGAAGCTTTCTTT
TRBV5-4	TRBJ2-5	TRBD1	.	CASSLGFTGARFDF	TGTGCCAGCAGCTTGGGTTTCACAGGGGCCCGTTTCGACTTC
TRBV5-5	TRBJ1-1	.	.	CASSPAGAVNTEAFF	TGTGCCAGCAGCCCTGCAGGGGCTGTGAACACTGAAGCTTTCTTT
TRBV4-1	TRBJ1-1	TRBD1	.	CASSQGTGGDAFF	TGCGCCAGCAGCCAGGGGACAGGGGGCGACGCTTTCTTT
TRBV11-2	TRBJ1-4	.	.	CASSLEGKLFF	TGTGCCAGCAGCTTGGAGGGCAAACTGTTTTTT
TRBV5-1	TRBJ1-1	.	.	CASSLNSLMNTEAFF	TGCGCCAGCAGCTTGAATTCACTCATGAACACTGAAGCTTTCTTT
TRBV3-1/TRBV3-2	TRBJ1-1	TRBD1	.	CASSLRTGPNTEAFF	TGTGCCAGCAGCCTACGGACAGGCCCGAACACTGAAGCTTTCTTT
TRBV29-1	TRBJ1-2	TRBD1	.	CSVEDNSGDRTNYGYTF	TGCAGCGTTGAAGATAACTCGGGGGACAGAACTAACTATGGCTACACCTTC
TRBV16	TRBJ1-5	TRBD1	.	CASRQGSGQPQHF	TGTGCCAGCAGACAGGGGTCGGGTCAGCCCCAGCATTTT
TRBV7-2	TRBJ2-2	TRBD2	.	CASSLGPTGLASGELFF	TGTGCCAGCAGCTTAGGTCCTACGGGACTAGCATCCGGGGAGCTGTTTTTT
TRBV4-1	TRBJ2-7	TRBD2	few	CASSQDRGDPPYEQYF	TGCGCCAGCAGCCAAGATCGGGGGGACCCCCCGTACGAGCAGTACTTC